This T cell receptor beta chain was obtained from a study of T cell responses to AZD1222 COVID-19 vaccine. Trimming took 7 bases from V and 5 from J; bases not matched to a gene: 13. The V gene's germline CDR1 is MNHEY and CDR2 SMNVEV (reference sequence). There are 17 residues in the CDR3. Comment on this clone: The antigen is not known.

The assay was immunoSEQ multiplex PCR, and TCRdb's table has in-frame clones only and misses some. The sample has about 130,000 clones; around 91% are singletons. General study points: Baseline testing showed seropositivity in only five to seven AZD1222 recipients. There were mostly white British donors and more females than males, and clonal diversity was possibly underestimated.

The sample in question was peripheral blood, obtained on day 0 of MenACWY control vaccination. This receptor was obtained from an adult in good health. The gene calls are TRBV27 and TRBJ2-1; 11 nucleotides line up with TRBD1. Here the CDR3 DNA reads TGTGCCAGCAAACTTCTACGAGGGACAGGGGGGGACAATGAGCAGTTCTTC. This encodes CASKLLRGTGGDNEQFF.